The 22 T cell receptor beta chains given below trace back to one sample, sequenced in a study of T cell repertoires in cytomegalovirus infection. Their target antigens are unknown. MiXCR, run by TCRdb on the reads, gives a single entry per CDR3 protein. The repertoire holds approximately 310,000 distinct CDR3 sequences, approximately 25% seen once, with about an eighth in the top ten. The sample consisted of cultured PBMCs, taken from culture after CMV antigen stimulation. These receptors were obtained from a human donor in good health (CMV status not recorded). Some clones in this sample may be carry-over from other donors' samples.

This clonotype has more than one count but fewer than ten. The chain employs TRBV24-1 and TRBJ2-1; possibly TRBD1 for D (6 bases). The germline V and J ends were trimmed by 3 bases and 0 bases, with 11 bases remaining between them. From germline, CDR1 is KGHDR and CDR2 SFDVKD. The CDR3 length is 16 residues. The CDR3 DNA reads TGTGCCACCAGTGATGACAGGTTAAGCTCCTACAATGAGCAGTTCTTC. It is translated as CATSDDRLSSYNEQFF.

This clonotype showed up many times. The J gene is TRBJ1-1, the V gene TRBV6-2 or TRBV6-3, with D perhaps matching TRBD1 (5 bases). This CDR3 has 14 amino acids. Germline lookup yields CDR1 MNHEY and CDR2 SVGEGT. Between the trimmed V and J ends, which lost 6 bases and 0 bases, there was a span of 11 bases. The CDR3 spells CASSRGVMNTEAFF. Here the CDR3 DNA reads TGTGCCAGCAGCCGAGGGGTAATGAACACTGAAGCTTTCTTT.

Ten or more counts support this clonotype. The chain recombines TRBV6-2 or TRBV6-3 with TRBJ2-7; 9 bases align to TRBD1. The length of the CDR3 is 16 residues. The V gene's germline CDR1 is MNHEY and CDR2 SVGEGT. The V gene end was trimmed by 6 bases and the J gene end by 0 bases; junction bases not matched to a gene: 9. The DNA of the CDR3 is TGTGCCAGCAGCGCCGGGACAGGGTACCTCTCCTACGAGCAGTACGTC. It encodes CASSAGTGYLSYEQYV.

This clonotype occurred many times. The V call is TRBV5-4, the J call TRBJ1-6, with TRBD1 matching over 8 bases. Trimming cost V 4 bases and J 10 bases; bases outside gene matches: 10. The germline V gene has CDR1 SGHNT and CDR2 YYREEE (reference sequence). The CDR3 sequence is 15 residues long. For the CDR3, the DNA is TGTGCCAGCAGCCTGAGACAGGGGCCAGGGTCACCCCTCCACTTT. Its translation is CASSLRQGPGSPLHF.

The chain is built from TRBV5-6 and TRBJ2-3, with D maybe TRBD2 (5 bases). This CDR3 region has 14 residues. V lost 4 bases and J 0 bases, leaving 9 bases between the germline ends. Germline V gives CDR1 SGHDT, CDR2 YYEEEE. The CDR3 sequence: CASSPWRSTDTQYF. Here the CDR3 DNA reads TGTGCCAGCAGCCCCTGGAGGAGCACAGATACGCAGTATTTT.

The rearrangement joins TRBV20-1 to TRBJ2-3; tentatively, D is TRBD2 (6 bases). CDR1 and CDR2 (germline): DFQATT, SNEGSKA (reference sequence). The CDR3 is 16 amino acids. The V gene lost 4 bases and the J gene lost 5 bases, with 22 bases spanning the gap. CDR3 protein: CSAKKGSGAALDTQYF. The CDR3 region has the DNA TGCAGTGCTAAGAAGGGGTCGGGAGCGGCTCTAGATACGCAGTATTTT.

This clonotype was seen only a few times. This sequence joins TRBV12-3 or TRBV12-4 and TRBJ2-2; 8 bases are shared with TRBD2. The CDR3 extends over 17 amino acids. V lost 5 bases and J lost 2; bases outside the gene matches: 10. CDR3 protein: CASSPYPGTSNTGELFF. CDR3 bases: TGTGCCAGCAGTCCTTACCCCGGGACTAGTAACACCGGGGAGCTGTTTTTT.

This clonotype has ten or more counts. This chain links TRBV7-9 with TRBJ2-7; TRBD2 aligns across 13 bases. Per the germline V gene, CDR1 is SEHNR and CDR2 is FQNEAQ (reference sequence). V lost 5 bases, J lost 9 bases, and 10 bases stayed unmatched. There are 15 residues in the CDR3. The CDR3 DNA reads TGTGCCAGCAGCCCCCGGACTAGCGGGAGTGGAGTGCAGTACGTC. Encoded protein: CASSPRTSGSGVQYV.

The gene calls are TRBV28 and TRBJ2-1; a weak D match, TRBD2 (5 bases). Trimming pared 2 bases from V and 2 bases from J, leaving 13 bases between. This CDR3 is 16 amino acids long. Germline V gives CDR1 MDHEN, CDR2 SYDVKM. The CDR3 coding sequence is TGTGCCAGCAGTTTAGAGGGCAGTCTGACCTACAATGAGCAGTTCTTC. Its protein product is CASSLEGSLTYNEQFF.

This clonotype appeared many times. V and J are TRBV7-8 and TRBJ1-4, with 7 bases identical to TRBD1. V lost 5 bases, J lost 6 bases, and 12 bases stayed unmatched. The CDR3 totals 16 residues. Germline assignment: CDR1 SGHVS and CDR2 FQNEAQ. The CDR3 nucleotides read TGTGCCAGCAGCCAACCGCGGACAGGACAGCATGAAAAACTGTTTTTT. It specifies CASSQPRTGQHEKLFF.

The chain has TRBV7-3 and TRBJ2-1, with D possibly TRBD2 on 6 matching bases. The germline V gene has CDR1 SGHTA and CDR2 FQGTGA. The length of the CDR3 is 15 residues. Trimming left V 1 base short and J 4 bases short, with 11 bases between. DNA for the CDR3: TGTGCCAGCAGCTTAAGGGCGGGGCTGTACAATGAGCAGTTCTTC. Amino acids: CASSLRAGLYNEQFF. The complete variable domain, with remaining parts taken from reference TRBV7-3 and TRBJ2-1, reads GAGVSQTPSNKVTEKGKYVELRCDPISGHTALYWYRQSLGQGPEFLIYFQGTGAADDSGLPNDRFFAVRPEGSVSTLKIQRTERGDSAVYLCASSLRAGLYNEQFFGPGTRLTVL.

The V gene is TRBV28, the J gene TRBJ2-4, with 9 nucleotides matching TRBD2. Germline CDR1 is MDHEN and CDR2 is SYDVKM. This CDR3 region has 14 residues. V dropped 8 bases and J dropped 7; count of bases not matched to a gene: 9. In DNA form, the CDR3 reads TGTGCCAGCGGAATTAGCGGGAGTACGAACATTCAGTACTTC. It encodes CASGISGSTNIQYF.

DNA for the CDR3: TGCGCCAGCAGTGAGTCGACGACAGATACGCAGTATTTT. Encoded protein: CASSESTTDTQYF. This sequence joins TRBV10-1 and TRBJ2-3; D not certain. CDR1 and CDR2 (germline): WNHNN, SYGVQD (reference sequence). This CDR3 has 13 residues. V lost 0 bases and J lost 3, with 4 bases in between.

This chain uses TRBV19 with TRBJ1-5; D is possibly TRBD1 (6 bases). Trimming stripped 6 bases from V and 0 bases from J, with 9 bases between. Germline-derived CDR1 and CDR2 are LNHDA and SQIVND (reference sequence). The CDR3 runs to 14 residues. CDR3 protein: CASRLQGSNQPQHF. The CDR3 DNA reads as TGTGCCAGTAGGCTACAGGGTAGCAATCAGCCCCAGCATTTT.

The chain has TRBV20-1 and TRBJ2-6, with D maybe TRBD1 (6 bases). The V and J ends lost 6 bases and 1 base respectively, with 10 bases between them. Germline CDR1 reads DFQATT; CDR2 reads SNEGSKA (reference sequence). There are 14 residues in the CDR3. This chain's CDR3 is CSAHDRSGANVLTF. CDR3 DNA: TGCAGTGCCCATGACAGGTCTGGGGCCAACGTCCTGACTTTC.

This clonotype was seen ten or more times. This chain uses TRBV7-9 with TRBJ2-1; D is perhaps TRBD2 (5 bases). The CDR3 loop spans 16 amino acids. Trimming took 3 bases from V and 0 from J, leaving 12 bases between them. Germline CDR1 and CDR2: SEHNR and FQNEAQ (reference sequence). DNA of the CDR3: TGTGCCAGCAGCTTCGAACCGGGGAGCTCCTACAATGAGCAGTTCTTC. Translation gives CASSFEPGSSYNEQFF. The full variable domain, rest sourced from reference TRBV7-9 and TRBJ2-1, is DTGVSQNPRHKITKRGQNVTFRCDPISEHNRLYWYRQTLGQGPEFLTYFQNEAQLEKSRLLSDRFSAERPKGSFSTLEIQRTEQGDSAMYLCASSFEPGSSYNEQFFGPGTRLTVL.

This clonotype was seen many times. The chain employs TRBV7-9 and TRBJ1-2; D is uncertain. Deletions cut 5 bases from V and 4 bases from J, with 11 bases between. This CDR3 has 13 residues. Germline V gene sequence: CDR1 SEHNR, CDR2 FQNEAQ (reference sequence). Here the CDR3 reads CASSLDRIYGYTF. CDR3 coding DNA: TGTGCCAGCAGCCTAGACCGAATCTATGGCTACACCTTC. The full variable domain, completed using reference TRBV7-9 and TRBJ1-2, is DTGVSQNPRHKITKRGQNVTFRCDPISEHNRLYWYRQTLGQGPEFLTYFQNEAQLEKSRLLSDRFSAERPKGSFSTLEIQRTEQGDSAMYLCASSLDRIYGYTFGSGTRLTVV.

This sequence joins TRBV7-2 and TRBJ1-4, with 7 bases identical to TRBD1. Germline V gene data show CDR1 as SGHTA and CDR2 as FQGNSA. The CDR3 extends over 14 amino acids. Trimming at V came to 3 bases and at J to 8 bases, leaving 6 bases not matched to a gene. CDR3 protein: CASSLQGGKEKLFF. The CDR3 coding sequence is TGTGCCAGCAGCTTGCAGGGGGGGAAAGAAAAACTGTTTTTT.

This clonotype turned up a few times. The V call is TRBV7-2, the J call TRBJ2-1; 13 bases align to TRBD2. After removal of 1 base from V and 2 bases from J, the junction contained 8 bases not matched to a gene. Germline-derived CDR1 and CDR2 are SGHTA and FQGNSA. This CDR3 has 19 residues. DNA of the CDR3: TGTGCCAGCAGCTTAGTACTAGCGGGAGGGCCCCCCCCCTACAATGAGCAGTTCTTC. This sequence encodes CASSLVLAGGPPPYNEQFF. Filled out from reference TRBV7-2 and TRBJ2-1, the complete variable domain reads GAGVSQSPSNKVTEKGKDVELRCDPISGHTALYWYRQSLGQGLEFLIYFQGNSAPDKSGLPSDRFSAERTGGSVSTLTIQRTQQEDSAVYLCASSLVLAGGPPPYNEQFFGPGTRLTVL.

The CDR3: CASSEYGVTGYTF. The CDR3 DNA follows: TGTGCCAGCAGTGAATACGGAGTAACTGGCTACACCTTC. This chain links TRBV25-1 with TRBJ1-2; D is undetermined. The CDR3 runs 13 residues. V lost 0 bases, J lost 7 bases, and 9 bases lay in between. CDR1 is MGHDK and CDR2 is SYGVNS in the germline V gene.

The rearrangement joins TRBV7-2 to TRBJ1-5; D not certain. Germline V lookup: CDR1 SGHTA, CDR2 FQGNSA. The CDR3 has 14 amino acids. V was trimmed by 2 bases and J by 15 bases, leaving 20 bases between them. CDR3 in DNA: TGTGCCAGCAGCTTAAGGGAAGGAAAAGGCGCTGTGCATTTT. Translating gives CASSLREGKGAVHF.

The CDR3 region has the DNA TGTGCCAGCAGCCCTAAGTGGGGTGCAACTAATGAAAAACTGTTTTTT. Protein product: CASSPKWGATNEKLFF. This chain links TRBV7-8 with TRBJ1-4; D is uncertain. V was clipped by 5 bases and J by 0 bases, with 13 bases between them. Germline V gives CDR1 SGHVS, CDR2 FQNEAQ. There are 16 residues in the CDR3.